A single sample is the source of the 16 T cell receptor beta chains below, sequenced in a study of cytomegalovirus exposure and HLA in healthy donors. Amplification used 60 Vbeta primers and 13 Jbeta primers. Libraries were prepared by immunoSEQ multiplex PCR; TCRdb keeps only in-frame clonotypes and omits some of them. The sample contains roughly 190,000 clones, roughly three quarters of which appear only once. Sequencing was carried out using PBMCs. The source of these receptors is a woman in her 50s in good health and CMV-seronegative.

This clone was counted between two and nine times. This rearrangement joins TRBV27 to TRBJ2-6; no definite D call. Germline V gene data show CDR1 as MNHEY and CDR2 as SMNVEV (reference sequence). V gave up 5 bases and J gave up 1 base, with 12 bases separating them. CDR3 length equals 16 residues. CDR3 DNA sequence: TGTGCCAGCAGTATCCGGGTCGCTTCTGGGGCCAACGTCCTGACTTTC. Translation: CASSIRVASGANVLTF. Full variable domain (remainder filled in from reference TRBV27 and TRBJ2-6): EAQVTQNPRYLITVTGKKLTVTCSQNMNHEYMSWYRQDPGLGLRQIYYSMNVEVTDKGDVPEGYKVSRKEKRNFPLILESPSPNQTSLYFCASSIRVASGANVLTFGAGSRLTVL.

This clone was recorded a few times. The rearrangement links TRBV19 to TRBJ1-1, with 9 bases identical to TRBD1. CDR1 is LNHDA, CDR2 SQIVND, per germline (reference sequence). The CDR3 covers 13 residues. J gave up 6 bases and V 4 bases, and 3 bases lay outside the gene matches. The CDR3 here is CASSNRGLAEAFF. In nucleotides, the CDR3 is TGTGCCAGTAGTAACAGGGGGCTCGCTGAAGCTTTCTTT.

The chain combines TRBV6-5 with TRBJ2-7, with a weak D call TRBD2 (7 bases). This CDR3 is built from 15 residues. Germline V gives CDR1 MNHEY, CDR2 SVGAGI. V lost 5 bases, J lost 5 bases, and 19 bases lay in between. CDR3 DNA: TGTGCCAGCAGTCACCCGGGGGGCGTTAAGGACGAGCAGTACTTC. This gives the protein CASSHPGGVKDEQYF.

This chain joins TRBV6-1 and TRBJ2-6; possibly TRBD1 for D (6 bases). There are 15 residues in the CDR3. Trimming removed 7 bases at V and 2 bases at J, with 12 bases between. The V gene's germline CDR1 is MNHNS and CDR2 SASEGT. The CDR3 DNA sequence: TGTGCCAGCAAGGACAGCAGGACTGGGGCCAACGTCCTGACTTTC. Translating gives CASKDSRTGANVLTF.

The rearrangement uses TRBV9 and TRBJ2-1; perhaps TRBD2 as D (6 bases). CDR1 SGDLS and CDR2 YYNGEE come from the germline V gene. The V and J ends lost 5 bases and 2 bases respectively, with 14 bases between them. This CDR3 has 15 amino acids. This chain's CDR3 is CASSSGRGTYNEQFF. CDR3 nucleotides: TGTGCCAGCAGTTCGGGGCGGGGAACCTACAATGAGCAGTTCTTC.

The gene calls are TRBV6-5 and TRBJ1-1; TRBD1 is a possible D gene (5 bases). Germline-derived CDR1 and CDR2 are MNHEY and SVGAGI. The CDR3 totals 14 residues. Deletions cut 5 bases from V and 0 bases from J, with 10 bases between. Here the CDR3 reads CASSHRLLNTEAFF. DNA of the CDR3: TGTGCCAGCAGTCACAGGTTACTGAACACTGAAGCTTTCTTT.

The chain joins TRBV6-4 to TRBJ2-2, with D possibly matching TRBD2 (6 bases). The CDR3 is made up of 13 amino acids. Germline V gives CDR1 MRHNA, CDR2 SNTAGT. V was clipped by 8 bases and J by 5 bases, with 12 bases between them. In DNA, the CDR3 is TGTGCCAGCCGGAGGGCCTCAACCGGGGAGCTGTTTTTT. Its protein is CASRRASTGELFF.

This chain joins TRBV6-6 and TRBJ2-1; 8 bases agree with TRBD2. With V trimmed by 7 bases and J by 7 bases, 9 bases remained unmatched. The CDR3 contains 14 residues. The germline V gene encodes CDR1 MNHNY and CDR2 SVGAGI (reference sequence). CDR3 sequence: CASIPETSANEQFF. The CDR3 DNA sequence: TGTGCCAGCATCCCTGAGACTAGCGCAAATGAGCAGTTCTTC.

The V gene is TRBV5-1, the J gene TRBJ2-7, with 7 bases matching TRBD1. The CDR3 consists of 14 residues. Germline CDR1 and CDR2: SGHRS and YFSETQ. V dropped 5 bases and J dropped 2; count of bases not matched to a gene: 7. The CDR3 coding sequence is TGCGCCAGCAGTAAGGGACAGACGACCTACGAGCAGTACTTC. Protein: CASSKGQTTYEQYF.

The chain links TRBV19 to TRBJ2-3; the match to TRBD1 covers 7 bases. Trimming removed 11 bases from V and 7 bases from J; junction bases left unmatched: 18. The CDR3 has 15 residues. Germline assignment: CDR1 LNHDA and CDR2 SQIVND (reference sequence). CDR3 nucleotides: TGTGCCGAAATAAAAAGACCCGGGACAGATTATACGCAGTATTTT. Its protein is CAEIKRPGTDYTQYF.

V and J are TRBV12-5 and TRBJ2-1; 9 nucleotides agree with TRBD2. CDR3 size: 19 residues. The germline V gene has CDR1 LGHNT and CDR2 FRNRAP. J lost 0 bases, V lost 1 base, and 10 bases had no gene match. The CDR3 here is CASGLAFSSGIGSYNEQFF. CDR3 nucleotide sequence: TGTGCTAGTGGTTTGGCCTTCTCTAGCGGGATCGGCTCCTACAATGAGCAGTTCTTC.

Here the CDR3 reads CASSLAGSYNEQFF. The CDR3 bases are TGTGCCAGCAGCTTGGCTGGCTCCTACAATGAGCAGTTCTTC. The genes are TRBV7-9 and TRBJ2-1; D is uncertain. The ends were cut back, 3 bases at V and 0 bases at J, with 6 bases in the middle. Germline-derived CDR1 and CDR2 are SEHNR and FQNEAQ (reference sequence). The CDR3 has 14 amino acids. Using reference TRBV7-9 and TRBJ2-1 for the parts outside the CDR3, the full variable domain is DTGVSQNPRHKITKRGQNVTFRCDPISEHNRLYWYRQTLGQGPEFLTYFQNEAQLEKSRLLSDRFSAERPKGSFSTLEIQRTEQGDSAMYLCASSLAGSYNEQFFGPGTRLTVL.

This sequence joins TRBV27 and TRBJ2-1, with 7 bases identical to TRBD2. J lost 0 bases, V lost 7 bases, and 6 bases had no gene match. Looked up from germline, CDR1 is MNHEY and CDR2 is SMNVEV (reference sequence). The CDR3 covers 15 residues. CDR3 sequence (DNA): TGTGCCAGCACCCTACTAGCGAGCTCCTACAATGAGCAGTTCTTC. Protein: CASTLLASSYNEQFF.

A single count supports this clone. The rearrangement links TRBV4-3 to TRBJ1-1; the match to TRBD1 covers 10 bases. V trimming: 0 bases; J trimming: 1 base; junction bases outside the gene matches: 5. Germline V gene data show CDR1 as LGHNA and CDR2 as YSLEER. The CDR3 extends over 17 amino acids. The CDR3 loop reads CASSQDGTGAKNTEAFF. The DNA for the CDR3 is TGCGCCAGCAGCCAAGATGGGACAGGGGCGAAGAACACTGAAGCTTTCTTT.

The V gene is TRBV7-9, the J gene TRBJ1-1; TRBD1 matches at 9 bases. Unmatched junction bases numbered 9, after V lost 5 bases and J lost 5 bases. The CDR3 spans 15 residues. Germline V lookup: CDR1 SEHNR, CDR2 FQNEAQ (reference sequence). The CDR3 region has the DNA TGTGCCAGCAGCCCTCCACAGGGGGCGTGGACTGAAGCTTTCTTT. It codes for CASSPPQGAWTEAFF.

This chain connects TRBV2 to TRBJ2-1, with 10 bases fitting TRBD1. The CDR3 has 14 amino acids. CDR1 and CDR2 from the germline V gene are SNHLY and FYNNEI. Trimming removed 10 bases from V and 4 bases from J; junction bases left unmatched: 7. This chain's CDR3 is CAIPGTGAYNEQFF. The CDR3 nucleotides are TGTGCCATCCCCGGGACAGGGGCGTACAATGAGCAGTTCTTC.